Following are 18 T cell receptor beta chains from one sample sequenced in a study of OX40 agonist ivuxolimab in advanced cancers. TCRdb's copy holds only in-frame clones and misses some; the assay was immunoSEQ multiplex PCR. The data hold some 100,000 clones, with approximately 86% observed a single time. Specimen: CD4+ or CD8+ T cells sorted from blood, collected in a trial of the OX40 agonist ivuxolimab. The receptors come from an adult with an advanced solid tumor such as melanoma, head and neck, liver or kidney cancer.

The V call is TRBV14, the J call TRBJ1-1; D might be TRBD1 (5 bases). Germline CDR1 and CDR2: SGHDN and FVKESK. V was clipped by 3 bases and J by 6 bases, with 17 bases between them. The CDR3 is 15 residues long. CDR3 amino acids: CASSQTGPLAAEAFF. For the CDR3, the DNA is TGTGCCAGCAGCCAGACGGGACCCCTGGCGGCTGAAGCTTTCTTT.

The V call is TRBV7-8, the J call TRBJ1-2; D gene unclear. V was pared by 3 bases and J by 8 bases, with 16 bases between. In germline, CDR1 is SGHVS, CDR2 FQNEAQ. This CDR3 contains 14 residues. The CDR3 is CASSLAHGDGGYTF. In nucleotides, the CDR3 is TGTGCCAGCAGCTTGGCACACGGCGATGGGGGCTACACCTTC.

The rearrangement uses TRBV18 and TRBJ1-5; D might be TRBD1 (6 bases). Germline CDR1 reads KGHSH; CDR2 reads LQKENI. With 4 bases removed from V and 5 bases from J, the gap between germline ends came to 9 bases. The CDR3 is made up of 13 amino acids. The CDR3, as DNA: TGTGCCAGCTCACGGGGGGCGGATCAGCCCCAGCATTTT. Encoded protein: CASSRGADQPQHF.

The rearrangement uses TRBV6-6 and TRBJ1-1; maybe TRBD1 (6 bases). The CDR3 length is 14 residues. CDR1 is MNHNY, CDR2 SVGAGI, per germline (reference sequence). V was shortened by 5 bases and J by 4 bases, with 14 bases between the two germline ends. CDR3 nucleotides: TGTGCCAGCAGTCCCCCCGTAGGGGGCACTGAAGCTTTCTTT. This gives the protein CASSPPVGGTEAFF.

The chain uses TRBV5-8 and TRBJ1-2; D is perhaps TRBD1 (5 bases). V lost 5 bases and J 1 base, leaving 12 bases between the germline ends. The CDR3 consists of 14 residues. Germline CDR1 and CDR2: SGHTS and YDEGEE. CDR3 loop: CASSSTGGNYGYTF. The DNA of the CDR3 is TGTGCCAGCAGTTCGACGGGGGGTAACTATGGCTACACCTTC.

The chain uses TRBV18 and TRBJ2-5; no firm D call. CDR1 and CDR2 (germline): KGHSH, LQKENI. Trimming shortened V by 3 bases and J by 5 bases, and 13 bases separated the two germline ends. The CDR3 covers 14 residues. The CDR3 reads CASSPGILGETQYF. The CDR3 DNA follows: TGTGCCAGCTCACCGGGAATCTTGGGGGAGACCCAGTACTTC.

This chain uses TRBV2 with TRBJ2-1; a possible D gene is TRBD1 (6 bases). V lost 3 bases to trimming and J lost 10 bases, with 13 bases between them. Germline CDR1 reads SNHLY; CDR2 reads FYNNEI. CDR3 length equals 13 residues. CDR3: CASSDQGLGEQFF. The CDR3 DNA reads as TGTGCCAGCAGTGATCAGGGGTTGGGGGAGCAGTTCTTC.

This chain links TRBV14 with TRBJ2-7; no clear D. Germline CDR1 reads SGHDN; CDR2 reads FVKESK. This CDR3 is 16 amino acids long. The V end was cut by 1 base, the J end by 1 base, with 14 bases between. The CDR3 reads CASSQVNYPLSYEQYF. The CDR3 DNA reads TGTGCCAGCAGCCAAGTGAACTACCCCTTGTCCTACGAGCAGTACTTC.

This chain uses TRBV4-2 with TRBJ2-3, with 12 nucleotides matching TRBD2. The V and J ends lost 5 bases and 2 bases, in that order; junction bases with no gene match: 5. Germline CDR1 LGHNA, CDR2 YNFKEQ. The CDR3 length is 16 residues. The CDR3 loop is CASSSGLAGITDTQYF. The CDR3 DNA sequence: TGTGCCAGCAGCTCGGGACTAGCGGGTATCACAGATACGCAGTATTTT.

This chain uses TRBV30 with TRBJ2-7; D is unresolved. This CDR3 has 11 amino acids. Per the germline V gene, CDR1 is GTSNPN and CDR2 is SVGIG (reference sequence). Trimming took off 2 bases at V and 5 bases at J, with 7 bases between the two ends. CDR3 loop: CAWSFSNEQYF. The CDR3 nucleotides read TGTGCCTGGAGTTTTAGCAACGAGCAGTACTTC.

In its sample, this clone was seen a few times. This chain connects TRBV5-1 to TRBJ2-3; D is perhaps TRBD1 (5 bases). V was trimmed by 0 bases and J by 4 bases, leaving 12 bases between them. Germline CDR1 SGHRS, CDR2 YFSETQ. This CDR3 has 15 amino acids. CDR3 amino acids: CASSLARRVADTQYF. Here the CDR3 DNA reads TGCGCCAGCAGCTTGGCCCGCAGGGTCGCAGATACGCAGTATTTT.

V usage is TRBV19 and J usage is TRBJ2-5; D could derive from TRBD1 or TRBD2 (7 bases each). CDR3 size: 13 residues. Germline V lookup: CDR1 LNHDA, CDR2 SQIVND (reference sequence). Trimming stripped 6 bases from V and 5 bases from J, with 13 bases between. The chain's CDR3 is CASSSRGGETQYF. Here the CDR3 DNA reads TGTGCCAGTAGCTCCAGGGGGGGGGAGACCCAGTACTTC.

The rearrangement uses TRBV4-3 and TRBJ1-5; the D is unclear. The CDR3 sequence is 18 residues long. Trimming took 0 bases from V and 0 from J, leaving 15 bases between them. Germline V gives CDR1 LGHNA, CDR2 YSLEER. Here the CDR3 reads CASSQDLPGGDSNQPQHF. In DNA, the CDR3 is TGCGCCAGCAGCCAAGACCTGCCAGGAGGAGATAGCAATCAGCCCCAGCATTTT.

V and J are TRBV18 and TRBJ2-1; TRBD2 matches at 10 bases. J gave up 0 bases and V 5 bases, and 4 bases lay outside the gene matches. The CDR3 has 16 residues. CDR1 and CDR2 from the germline V gene are KGHSH and LQKENI. The CDR3 DNA is TGTGCCAGCTCATCTAGCGGGAGTAGCTCCTACAATGAGCAGTTCTTC. Its protein product is CASSSSGSSSYNEQFF.

The chain uses TRBV19 and TRBJ2-7; the match to TRBD1 covers 10 bases. The V and J ends lost 4 bases and 4 bases, in that order; junction bases with no gene match: 4. This CDR3 is 14 amino acids long. Germline V gives CDR1 LNHDA, CDR2 SQIVND (reference sequence). CDR3 in amino acids: CASSTGQGVYEQYF. The CDR3 bases are TGTGCCAGTAGTACCGGACAGGGGGTGTACGAGCAGTACTTC. Full variable domain (rest looked up from reference TRBV19 and TRBJ2-7): DGGITQSPKYLFRKEGQNVTLSCEQNLNHDAMYWYRQDPGQGLRLIYYSQIVNDFQKGDIAEGYSVSREKKESFPLTVTSAQKNPTAFYLCASSTGQGVYEQYFGPGTRLTVT.

This clone was recorded once. The chain employs TRBV9 and TRBJ2-3; 10 nucleotides agree with TRBD2. The junction had 4 bases not matched to a gene; V was cut back by 0 bases and J by 6 bases. Germline CDR1 reads SGDLS; CDR2 reads YYNGEE. The CDR3 runs 15 residues. CDR3 nucleotide sequence: TGTGCCAGCAGCGTAGGGCTAGCGGGAGAGGATACGCAGTATTTT. Translating gives CASSVGLAGEDTQYF. Looking up the rest from reference TRBV9 and TRBJ2-3 gives the full variable domain: DSGVTQTPKHLITATGQRVTLRCSPRSGDLSVYWYQQSLDQGLQFLIQYYNGEERAKGNILERFSAQQFPDLHSELNLSSLELGDSALYFCASSVGLAGEDTQYFGPGTRLTVL.

The chain links TRBV6-1 to TRBJ2-3; D is undetermined. This CDR3 region has 13 residues. With 7 bases removed from V and 2 bases from J, the gap between germline ends came to 10 bases. From germline, CDR1 is MNHNS and CDR2 SASEGT. The CDR3 spells CASIGGPTDTQYF. In nucleotides, the CDR3 is TGTGCCAGCATCGGCGGACCCACAGATACGCAGTATTTT.

The chain recombines TRBV5-6 with TRBJ2-1; weak D call: TRBD1 (5 bases). Trimming removed 0 bases at V and 7 bases at J, with 8 bases between. Germline assignment: CDR1 SGHDT and CDR2 YYEEEE. CDR3 size: 13 residues. CDR3 region: CASSLGSGNEQFF. DNA of the CDR3: TGTGCCAGCAGCTTGGGGTCAGGGAATGAGCAGTTCTTC.